These 14 T cell receptor beta chains were sequenced from one sample in a study of OX40 agonist ivuxolimab in advanced cancers. This table comes from immunoSEQ multiplex PCR, and its TCRdb copy is limited to in-frame clones, with some not included. The profile shows more than 15,000 clones, 70% to 90% of them singletons. Here the sequenced sample was CD4+ or CD8+ T cells sorted from blood, taken in a trial of the OX40 agonist ivuxolimab. The receptors were gathered from an adult with an advanced solid tumor such as melanoma, head and neck, liver or kidney cancer.

The V call is TRBV6-5, the J call TRBJ2-1, with 9 bases matching TRBD2. The ends lost 7 bases at V and 4 bases at J; junction bases unmatched: 8. The CDR3 has 15 residues. Germline values: CDR1 MNHEY, CDR2 SVGAGI. The CDR3 DNA sequence: TGTGCCAGCACCCCGACTAGCGGACTATACAATGAGCAGTTCTTC. It codes for CASTPTSGLYNEQFF.

The chain recombines TRBV5-6 with TRBJ1-1; the D is unclear. V lost 4 bases to trimming and J lost 1 base, with 5 bases between them. The germline V gene encodes CDR1 SGHDT and CDR2 YYEEEE. The length of the CDR3 is 12 residues. CDR3 amino acids: CASSPQNTEAFF. As DNA, the CDR3 is TGTGCCAGCAGCCCCCAGAACACTGAAGCTTTCTTT.

V is TRBV6-1 and J is TRBJ1-5, with D possibly TRBD1 on 6 matching bases. The CDR3 loop spans 14 amino acids. V was trimmed by 4 bases and J by 4 bases, leaving 11 bases between them. Germline V CDR1 and CDR2: MNHNS, SASEGT. The CDR3 nucleotides read TGTGCCAGCAGTGTGGACAGCCCTAATCAGCCCCAGCATTTT. As protein: CASSVDSPNQPQHF.

This chain joins TRBV9 and TRBJ2-1; perhaps TRBD2 as D (6 bases). Germline assignment: CDR1 SGDLS and CDR2 YYNGEE. This CDR3 region has 14 residues. Trimming left V 3 bases short and J 5 bases short, with 12 bases between. The CDR3: CASSEEGTNNEQFF. The CDR3 DNA is TGTGCCAGCAGCGAGGAGGGTACGAACAATGAGCAGTTCTTC.

The V call is TRBV4-1, the J call TRBJ2-7; 11 nucleotides align to TRBD2. The CDR3 consists of 17 residues. The V gene end was trimmed by 2 bases and the J gene end by 2 bases; junction bases not matched to a gene: 8. The V gene's germline CDR1 is MGHRA and CDR2 YSYEKL. As DNA, the CDR3 is TGCGCCAGCAGCCAAATGGGCGGGACTAGCGGACCCTACGAGCAGTACTTC. Amino acid sequence: CASSQMGGTSGPYEQYF.

The chain carries TRBV15 and TRBJ2-5; TRBD2 might be the D (6 bases). The CDR3 is made up of 19 amino acids. CDR1 and CDR2 from the germline V gene are LNHNV and YYDKDF (reference sequence). V shed 0 bases and J shed 1 base, with 21 bases lying between them. In DNA, the CDR3 is TGTGCCACCAGCAGAGATCCCGACTCCGCGGGAACCACCCAAGAGACCCAGTACTTC. Translation: CATSRDPDSAGTTQETQYF.

The J gene is TRBJ2-7, the V gene TRBV4-3; TRBD1 might be the D (6 bases). The CDR3 consists of 15 residues. The V end was cut by 0 bases, the J end by 0 bases, with 9 bases between. In germline, CDR1 is LGHNA, CDR2 YSLEER. CDR3 nucleotide sequence: TGCGCCAGCAGCCAAGAAAGGGACAACTCCTACGAGCAGTACTTC. Amino acids: CASSQERDNSYEQYF.

The V call is TRBV11-2, the J call TRBJ2-3, with a possible D match to TRBD2 (6 bases). Germline CDR1 SGHAT, CDR2 FQNNGV. The V end lost 6 bases, the J end lost 1 base, and 17 bases lay between the germline ends. This CDR3 has 16 amino acids. This CDR3 is CASRSLGGTGTDTQYF. The CDR3 nucleotides are TGTGCCAGCAGATCCCTTGGCGGGACGGGCACAGATACGCAGTATTTT.

The V and J genes are TRBV29-1 and TRBJ2-1; D is uncertain. This CDR3 contains 15 residues. The V gene's germline CDR1 is SQVTM and CDR2 ANQGSEA. Trimming cost V 4 bases and J 14 bases, with 27 bases left between them. The CDR3 nucleotides read TGCAGCGTTGGTGGGCTGGGCCCAGTGAACGAGATGGAGTTCTTC. Protein: CSVGGLGPVNEMEFF.

The J gene is TRBJ2-7, the V gene TRBV5-1; D unclear. The germline V and J ends were trimmed by 0 bases and 5 bases, with 12 bases remaining between them. Germline-derived CDR1 and CDR2 are SGHRS and YFSETQ. The CDR3 runs 14 residues. The CDR3: CASSLGPLAHEQYF. The CDR3 region has the DNA TGCGCCAGCAGCTTGGGCCCCCTGGCCCACGAGCAGTACTTC.

This chain connects TRBV30 to TRBJ2-7; 9 bases align to TRBD2. J gave up 4 bases and V 0 bases, and 7 bases lay outside the gene matches. This CDR3 spans 15 amino acids. Germline V gene data show CDR1 as GTSNPN and CDR2 as SVGIG (reference sequence). The CDR3 nucleotides read TGTGCCTGGAGTGTACCGGCGGGAGGGTATTACGAGCAGTACTTC. Its translation: CAWSVPAGGYYEQYF.

The V gene is TRBV2, the J gene TRBJ2-5; 9 bases map to TRBD1. The end of the DNA fits TRBJ2-7 better, so the J call may be wrong. The CDR3 runs 16 residues. Germline V CDR1 and CDR2: SNHLY, FYNNEI. The CDR3 DNA reads TGTGCCAACGTCCCGGGACAGGGTGGTAAGTCCTACGAGCAGTACTTC. Amino acids: CANVPGQGGKSYEQYF.

This clone was seen once. V is TRBV27 and J is TRBJ2-3; tentatively, D is TRBD1 or TRBD2 (7 bases each). With 4 bases removed from V and 3 bases from J, the gap between germline ends came to 14 bases. CDR1 and CDR2 (germline): MNHEY, SMNVEV (reference sequence). The CDR3 spans 15 residues. CDR3 coding DNA: TGTGCCAGCAGTTCCCCAGGGGGGGGAACAGATACGCAGTATTTT. Its protein product is CASSSPGGGTDTQYF.

This sequence joins TRBV25-1 and TRBJ2-1, with a weak D call TRBD1 (6 bases). Germline values: CDR1 MGHDK, CDR2 SYGVNS. V shed 3 bases and J shed 6 bases, with 12 bases lying between them. The CDR3 has 14 amino acids. DNA of the CDR3: TGTGCCAGCAGTGAGGGGGCGGGCGTCAATGAGCAGTTCTTC. Its translation is CASSEGAGVNEQFF.